This entry is about one T cell receptor (beta chain). Its specificity is not known. V lost 0 bases, J lost 4 bases, and 13 bases lay in between. CDR1 SEHNR and CDR2 FQNEAQ come from the germline V gene (reference sequence). CDR3 size: 16 residues. The protocol was immunoSEQ multiplex PCR, while the TCRdb copy is restricted to in-frame clones and leaves out a portion. The sample includes some 140,000 clones, about 86% seen only once; the top ten take less than 2.5%. This record comes from a study of cytomegalovirus exposure and HLA in healthy donors. The donors belonged to the approximately 120-subject validation cohort, separate from the roughly 670-subject first cohort. General study findings and limits: The classifier reportedly diagnosed cytomegalovirus status with high specificity and sensitivity. First-cohort TCR clusters tended to co-occur in the 130 or so validation repertoires, a later analysis found.

The chain uses TRBV7-9 and TRBJ1-5; D may be TRBD1 (6 bases). Sequenced: PBMCs. This receptor was taken from a human donor in good health. The CDR3 here is CASSLAITGINQPQHF. Here the CDR3 DNA reads TGTGCCAGCAGCTTAGCGATAACAGGGATTAATCAGCCCCAGCATTTT. The variable domain in full, completed from reference TRBV7-9 and TRBJ1-5, reads DTGVSQNPRHKITKRGQNVTFRCDPISEHNRLYWYRQTLGQGPEFLTYFQNEAQLEKSRLLSDRFSAERPKGSFSTLEIQRTEQGDSAMYLCASSLAITGINQPQHFGDGTRLSIL.